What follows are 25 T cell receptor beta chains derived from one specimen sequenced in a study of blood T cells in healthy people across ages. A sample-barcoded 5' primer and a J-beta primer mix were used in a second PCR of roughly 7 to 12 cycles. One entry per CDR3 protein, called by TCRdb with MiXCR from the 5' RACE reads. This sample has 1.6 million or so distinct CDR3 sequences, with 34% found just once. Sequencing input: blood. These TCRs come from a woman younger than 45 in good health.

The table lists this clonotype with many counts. The CDR3: CSVDLGRGYTEAFF. The DNA for the CDR3 is TGCAGCGTTGATTTAGGAAGGGGGTACACTGAAGCTTTCTTT. The chain carries TRBV29-1 and TRBJ1-1; possible D gene TRBD1, 6 bases. CDR3 length equals 14 residues. Germline V gene sequence: CDR1 SQVTM, CDR2 ANQGSEA. Trimming removed 3 bases from V and 3 bases from J, with 14 bases in between. Full variable domain (missing parts from reference TRBV29-1 and TRBJ1-1): SAVISQKPSRDICQRGTSLTIQCQVDSQVTMMFWYRQQPGQSLTLIATANQGSEATYESGFVIDKFPISRPNLTFSTLTVSNMSPEDSSIYLCSVDLGRGYTEAFFGQGTRLTVV.

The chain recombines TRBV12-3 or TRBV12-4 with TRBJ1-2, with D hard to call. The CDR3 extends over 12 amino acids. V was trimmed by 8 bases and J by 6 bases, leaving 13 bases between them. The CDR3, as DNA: TGTGCCAGCGGCCCCTCTGAGGATGGCTACACCTTC. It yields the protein CASGPSEDGYTF.

The CDR3 DNA sequence: TGTGCCAGCAGCCCCGAAAGGGGGGGCATCCACGAGCAGTACTTC. It translates to CASSPERGGIHEQYF. The chain joins TRBV3-1 to TRBJ2-7; the D gene is possibly TRBD2 (7 bases). Deletions cut 4 bases from V and 5 bases from J, with 18 bases between. This CDR3 is 15 amino acids long. Germline V gene lookup returns CDR1 LGHDT and CDR2 YNNKEL (reference sequence).

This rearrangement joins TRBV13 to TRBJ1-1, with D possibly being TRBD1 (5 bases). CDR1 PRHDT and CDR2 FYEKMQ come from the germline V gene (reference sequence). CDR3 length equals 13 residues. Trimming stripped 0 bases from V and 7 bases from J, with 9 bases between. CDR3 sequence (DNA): TGTGCCAGCAGCTTAGGATCAGGGTTTGAAGCTTTCTTT. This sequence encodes CASSLGSGFEAFF.

This CDR3 reads CASSRSVGNSGYYNEQFF. CDR3 nucleotides: TGTGCCAGCAGCCGTTCCGTCGGAAATAGCGGGTACTACAATGAGCAGTTCTTC. This chain joins TRBV5-5 and TRBJ2-1; 7 nucleotides agree with TRBD2. The CDR3 length is 18 residues. The J segment lost 3 bases and the V segment lost 4 bases, leaving 16 bases of the junction unmatched. Germline V gene data show CDR1 as SGHKS and CDR2 as YYEKEE (reference sequence).

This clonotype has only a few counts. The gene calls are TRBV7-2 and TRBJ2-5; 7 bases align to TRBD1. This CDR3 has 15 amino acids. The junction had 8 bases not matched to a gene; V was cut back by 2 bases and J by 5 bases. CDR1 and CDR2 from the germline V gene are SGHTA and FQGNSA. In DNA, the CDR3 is TGTGCCAGCAGCTTAAAGGGGGCTATACGGGAGACCCAGTACTTC. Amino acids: CASSLKGAIRETQYF. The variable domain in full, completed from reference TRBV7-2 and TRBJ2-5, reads GAGVSQSPSNKVTEKGKDVELRCDPISGHTALYWYRQSLGQGLEFLIYFQGNSAPDKSGLPSDRFSAERTGGSVSTLTIQRTQQEDSAVYLCASSLKGAIRETQYFGPGTRLLVL.

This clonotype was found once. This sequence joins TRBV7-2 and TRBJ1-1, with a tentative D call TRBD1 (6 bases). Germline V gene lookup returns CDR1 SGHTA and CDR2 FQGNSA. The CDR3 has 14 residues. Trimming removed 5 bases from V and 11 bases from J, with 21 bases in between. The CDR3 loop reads CASSGGTTSGRAFF. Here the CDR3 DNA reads TGTGCCAGCAGCGGAGGGACAACCTCGGGAAGGGCTTTCTTT.

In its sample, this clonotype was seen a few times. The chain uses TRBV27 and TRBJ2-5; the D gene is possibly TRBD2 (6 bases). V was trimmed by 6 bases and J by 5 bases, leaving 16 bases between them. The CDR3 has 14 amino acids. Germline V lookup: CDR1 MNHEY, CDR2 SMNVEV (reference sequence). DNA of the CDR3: TGTGCCAGCAGATCCGGACTAAGTTCGGAGACCCAGTACTTC. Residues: CASRSGLSSETQYF.

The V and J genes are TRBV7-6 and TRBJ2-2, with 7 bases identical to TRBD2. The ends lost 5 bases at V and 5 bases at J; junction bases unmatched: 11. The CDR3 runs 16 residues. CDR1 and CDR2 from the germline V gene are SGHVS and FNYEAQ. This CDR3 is CASSAGRAGRTGELFF. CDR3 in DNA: TGTGCCAGCAGCGCGGGACGAGCGGGACGGACCGGGGAGCTGTTTTTT.

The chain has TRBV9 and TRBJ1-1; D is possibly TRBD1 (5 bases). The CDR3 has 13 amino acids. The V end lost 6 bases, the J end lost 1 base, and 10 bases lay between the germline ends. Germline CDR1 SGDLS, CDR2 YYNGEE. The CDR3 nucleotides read TGTGCCAGCACCTTAGGGGAGAACACTGAAGCTTTCTTT. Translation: CASTLGENTEAFF.

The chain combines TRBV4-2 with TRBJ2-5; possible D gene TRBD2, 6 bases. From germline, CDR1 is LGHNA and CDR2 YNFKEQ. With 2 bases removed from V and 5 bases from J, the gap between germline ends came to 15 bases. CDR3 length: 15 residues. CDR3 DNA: TGTGCCAGCAGCCAACCCGGGAGTGCGGCGGAGACCCAGTACTTC. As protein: CASSQPGSAAETQYF.

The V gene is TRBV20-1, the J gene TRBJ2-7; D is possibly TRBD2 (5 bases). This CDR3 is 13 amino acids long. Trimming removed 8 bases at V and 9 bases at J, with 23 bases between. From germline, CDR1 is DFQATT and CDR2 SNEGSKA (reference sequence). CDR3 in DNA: TGCAGTCGTCGAGGGAGTAGAAAGGACGGGCAGTACTTC. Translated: CSRRGSRKDGQYF.

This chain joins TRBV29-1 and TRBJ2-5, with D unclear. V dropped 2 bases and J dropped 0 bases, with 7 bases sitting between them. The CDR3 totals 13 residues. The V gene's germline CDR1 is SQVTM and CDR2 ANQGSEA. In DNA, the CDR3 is TGCAGCGTTGAAAGCCGGTACCAAGAGACCCAGTACTTC. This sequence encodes CSVESRYQETQYF.

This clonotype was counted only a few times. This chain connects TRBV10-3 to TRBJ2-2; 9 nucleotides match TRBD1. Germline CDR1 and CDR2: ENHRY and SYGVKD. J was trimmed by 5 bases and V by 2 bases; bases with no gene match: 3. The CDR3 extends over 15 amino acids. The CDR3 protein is CAISEADRGTGELFF. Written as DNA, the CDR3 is TGTGCCATCAGTGAGGCGGACAGGGGAACCGGGGAGCTGTTTTTT.

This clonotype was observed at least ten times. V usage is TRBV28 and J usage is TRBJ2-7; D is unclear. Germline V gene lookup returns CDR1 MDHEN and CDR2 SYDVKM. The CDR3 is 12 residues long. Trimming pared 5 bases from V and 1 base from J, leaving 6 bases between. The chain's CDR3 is CASSLLSYEQYF. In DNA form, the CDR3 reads TGTGCCAGCAGTCTGCTTTCCTACGAGCAGTACTTC.

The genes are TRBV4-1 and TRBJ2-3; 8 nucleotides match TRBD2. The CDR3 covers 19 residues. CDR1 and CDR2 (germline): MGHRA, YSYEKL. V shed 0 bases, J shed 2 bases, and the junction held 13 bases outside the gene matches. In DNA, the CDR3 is TGCGCCAGCAGCCAAGATGGGGTGGGAGCGGGAGCCCTCACAGATACGCAGTATTTT. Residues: CASSQDGVGAGALTDTQYF.

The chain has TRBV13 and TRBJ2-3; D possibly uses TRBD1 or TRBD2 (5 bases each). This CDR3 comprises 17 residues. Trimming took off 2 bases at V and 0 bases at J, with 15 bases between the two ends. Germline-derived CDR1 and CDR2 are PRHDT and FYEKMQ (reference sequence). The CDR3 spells CASSLIGTDSSTDTQYF. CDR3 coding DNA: TGTGCCAGCAGCTTAATCGGGACGGACTCTAGCACAGATACGCAGTATTTT.

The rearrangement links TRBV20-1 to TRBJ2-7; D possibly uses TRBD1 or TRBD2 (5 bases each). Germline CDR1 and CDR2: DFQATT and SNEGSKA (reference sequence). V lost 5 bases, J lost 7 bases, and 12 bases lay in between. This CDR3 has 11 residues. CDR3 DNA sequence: TGCAGTGCTGGGGGTAGCGAGGAGCAGTACTTC. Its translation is CSAGGSEEQYF.

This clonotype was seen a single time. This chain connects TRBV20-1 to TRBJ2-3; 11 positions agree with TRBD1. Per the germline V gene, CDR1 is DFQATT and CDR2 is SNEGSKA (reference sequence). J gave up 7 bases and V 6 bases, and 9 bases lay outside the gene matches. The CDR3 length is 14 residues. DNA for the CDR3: TGCAGTGCCCTTGGACAGGGGGCGGGAAATACGCAGTATTTT. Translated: CSALGQGAGNTQYF.

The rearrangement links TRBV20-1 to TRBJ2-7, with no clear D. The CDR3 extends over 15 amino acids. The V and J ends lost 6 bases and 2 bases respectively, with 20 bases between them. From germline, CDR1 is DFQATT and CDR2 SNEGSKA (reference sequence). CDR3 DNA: TGCAGTGCGGTCCGAGGCGCCTACAAGGCCTACGAGCAGTACTTC. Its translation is CSAVRGAYKAYEQYF.

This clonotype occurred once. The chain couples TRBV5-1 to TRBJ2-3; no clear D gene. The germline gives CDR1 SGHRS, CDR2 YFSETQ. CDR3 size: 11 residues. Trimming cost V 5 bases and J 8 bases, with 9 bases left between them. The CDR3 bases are TGCGCCAGCAGTGATGGCAGTACGCAGTATTTT. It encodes CASSDGSTQYF.

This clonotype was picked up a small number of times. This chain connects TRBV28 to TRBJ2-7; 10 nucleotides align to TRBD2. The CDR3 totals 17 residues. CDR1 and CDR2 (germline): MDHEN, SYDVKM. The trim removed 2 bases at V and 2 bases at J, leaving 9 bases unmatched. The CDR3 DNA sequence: TGTGCCAGCAGTTTACGATTAGCGGGGGGTATTCCCTACGAGCAGTACTTC. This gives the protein CASSLRLAGGIPYEQYF.

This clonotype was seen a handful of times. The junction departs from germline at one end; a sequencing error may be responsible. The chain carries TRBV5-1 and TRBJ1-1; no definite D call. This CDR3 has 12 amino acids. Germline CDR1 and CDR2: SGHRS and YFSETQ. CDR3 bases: TGCGCCTGCAGCTTGGATGGCAGAGAAGCTTTCTTT. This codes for CACSLDGREAFF.

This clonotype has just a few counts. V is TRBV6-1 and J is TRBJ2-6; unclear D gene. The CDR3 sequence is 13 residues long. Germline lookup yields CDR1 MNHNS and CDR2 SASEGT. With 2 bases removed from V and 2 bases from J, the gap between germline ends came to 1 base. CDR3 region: CASSETGANVLTF. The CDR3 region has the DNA TGTGCCAGCAGTGAAACTGGGGCCAACGTCCTGACTTTC.

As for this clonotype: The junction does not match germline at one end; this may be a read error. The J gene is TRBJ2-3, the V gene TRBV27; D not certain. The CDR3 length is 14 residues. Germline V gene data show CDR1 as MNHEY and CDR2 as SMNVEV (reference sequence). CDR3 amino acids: CVSNSLDRADTQYF. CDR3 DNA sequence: TGTGTCAGCAATTCCCTCGACCGGGCAGATACGCAGTATTTT.